This T cell receptor (beta chain) was recovered during a study of blood T cell repertoires in COVID-19. Study overall: Acute and convalescent COVID-19 specimens originated in the United States, Italy and Spain.

The germline V and J ends were trimmed by 5 bases and 7 bases, with 15 bases remaining between them. CDR3 size: 15 residues. The germline gives CDR1 MDHEN, CDR2 SYDVKM. Original processing notes: Amplification of reference gene primers provided the estimated nucleated cell counts. Generated by immunoSEQ multiplex PCR, the TCRdb table keeps only in-frame clones and is missing some. V and J calls and clone size are copied from that table; D and trimming were computed from the DNA. The sample has under 250,000 clones; around 84% are singletons. The source of this sequence is a woman under 30 with acute or convalescent COVID-19. The V gene is TRBV28, the J gene TRBJ1-6; a possible D gene is TRBD1 (6 bases). The sample consisted of peripheral blood. The CDR3 is CASSKGHPINSPLHF. The CDR3, as DNA: TGTGCCAGCAGTAAGGGACACCCGATAAATTCACCCCTCCACTTT.